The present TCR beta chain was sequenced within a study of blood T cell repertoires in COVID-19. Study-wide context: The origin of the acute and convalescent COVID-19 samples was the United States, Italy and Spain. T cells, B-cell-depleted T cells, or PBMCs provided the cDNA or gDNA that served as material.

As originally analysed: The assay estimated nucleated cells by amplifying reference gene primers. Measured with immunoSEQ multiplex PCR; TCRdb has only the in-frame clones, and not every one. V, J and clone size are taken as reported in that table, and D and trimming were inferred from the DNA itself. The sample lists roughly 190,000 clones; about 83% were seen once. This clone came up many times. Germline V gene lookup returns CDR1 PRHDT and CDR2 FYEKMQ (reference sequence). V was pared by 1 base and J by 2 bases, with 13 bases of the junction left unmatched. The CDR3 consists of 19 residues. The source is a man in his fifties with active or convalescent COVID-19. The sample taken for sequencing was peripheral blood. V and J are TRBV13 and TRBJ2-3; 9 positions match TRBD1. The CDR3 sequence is CASSLAGQGHYKPTDTQYF. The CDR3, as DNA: TGTGCCAGCAGCTTAGCGGGACAGGGACACTACAAACCCACAGATACGCAGTATTTT.